This T cell receptor (beta chain) derives from a study of T cells in narcolepsy. Libraries were prepared by immunoSEQ multiplex PCR; TCRdb keeps only in-frame clonotypes and omits some of them. The profile shows about 22,000 clones, about 81% of them singletons. The sequencing sample was made of memory (CD45RA-) CD4+ T cells from blood. This TCR derives from a human donor in good health.

The CDR3 sequence: CASSLVGIVGQYF. For the CDR3, the DNA is TGTGCCAGCAGCTTAGTCGGTATTGTTGGGCAGTATTTT. The V and J genes are TRBV7-9 and TRBJ2-3, with D hard to call. The CDR3 has 13 residues. Germline CDR1 is SEHNR and CDR2 is FQNEAQ (reference sequence). The V gene lost 1 base and the J gene lost 11 bases, with 13 bases spanning the gap.